The 30 T cell receptor beta chains listed next were all sequenced from one sample in a study of T cell responses to AZD1222 COVID-19 vaccine. TCRdb's table, derived via immunoSEQ multiplex PCR, lists solely in-frame clones and lacks some. The table lists some 42,000 clones, approximately 80% of them singletons. The sequenced sample was peripheral blood, obtained 28 days after the second AZD1222 dose. The receptor set was obtained from an adult who received the AZD1222 COVID-19 vaccine.

CDR3 DNA: TGCGCCAGCAGCTTGGTCGACAGCCAGAACACTGAAGCTTTCTTT. Protein: CASSLVDSQNTEAFF. The chain employs TRBV5-1 and TRBJ1-1, with D tentatively TRBD1 (5 bases). The CDR3 is 15 residues long. V lost 0 bases to trimming and J lost 1 base, with 10 bases between them. Germline V lookup: CDR1 SGHRS, CDR2 YFSETQ.

In DNA, the CDR3 is TGCGCCAGCAGCCTAGGACTAGGGAACACTGAAGCTTTCTTT. Translated: CASSLGLGNTEAFF. V usage is TRBV5-1 and J usage is TRBJ1-1; the D is unclear. The V end lost 4 bases, the J end lost 1 base, and 11 bases lay between the germline ends. CDR1 is SGHRS and CDR2 is YFSETQ in the germline V gene. The CDR3 is made up of 14 amino acids.

This chain uses TRBV5-1 with TRBJ2-7; TRBD1 agrees at 7 bases. Per the germline V gene, CDR1 is SGHRS and CDR2 is YFSETQ. The junction had 11 bases not matched to a gene; V was cut back by 4 bases and J by 4 bases. The CDR3 is 15 residues long. The DNA of the CDR3 is TGCGCCAGCAGCCTAATGCAGGGGGATCCTTACGAGCAGTACTTC. Residues: CASSLMQGDPYEQYF.

V is TRBV6-5 and J is TRBJ2-2; 7 nucleotides match TRBD1. This CDR3 has 15 amino acids. In germline, CDR1 is MNHEY, CDR2 SVGAGI. V trimming: 8 bases; J trimming: 4 bases; junction bases outside the gene matches: 10. DNA for the CDR3: TGTGCCAGCGGCCCAGGGTCAGGGGGCACCGGGGAGCTGTTTTTT. It specifies CASGPGSGGTGELFF.

V and J are TRBV15 and TRBJ2-1; a weak D match, TRBD2 (6 bases). V was trimmed by 0 bases and J by 0 bases, leaving 15 bases between them. Germline CDR1 reads LNHNV; CDR2 reads YYDKDF (reference sequence). The CDR3 is 18 amino acids. CDR3 bases: TGTGCCACCAGCAGAGATTGGAGCGCGGGGAGCTCCTACAATGAGCAGTTCTTC. This sequence encodes CATSRDWSAGSSYNEQFF.

The chain is built from TRBV7-9 and TRBJ2-1; D is possibly TRBD1 or TRBD2 (5 bases each). The CDR3 is made up of 17 amino acids. Germline assignment: CDR1 SEHNR and CDR2 FQNEAQ (reference sequence). The V gene lost 1 base and the J gene lost 5 bases, with 18 bases spanning the gap. CDR3 sequence: CASSLGLGPLPNNEQFF. The CDR3 bases are TGTGCCAGCAGCTTAGGGCTGGGACCCCTTCCGAACAATGAGCAGTTCTTC.

The chain recombines TRBV5-6 with TRBJ1-5, with D hard to call. CDR1 and CDR2 from the germline V gene are SGHDT and YYEEEE. Trimming shortened V by 0 bases and J by 6 bases, and 16 bases separated the two germline ends. The CDR3 length is 16 residues. CDR3 protein: CASSLANQLFGQPQHF. The CDR3 DNA is TGTGCCAGCAGCTTGGCTAATCAGTTGTTCGGTCAGCCCCAGCATTTT.

The chain joins TRBV18 to TRBJ2-7; 10 bases match TRBD2. This CDR3 region has 17 residues. Germline values: CDR1 KGHSH, CDR2 LQKENI. With V trimmed by 4 bases and J by 0 bases, 9 bases remained unmatched. The CDR3 nucleotides read TGTGCCAGCTCACGGGGTTCTAGCGGGGGATACTCCTACGAGCAGTACTTC. Amino acid sequence: CASSRGSSGGYSYEQYF. The full variable domain, with the rest looked up from reference TRBV18 and TRBJ2-7, is NAGVMQNPRHLVRRRGQEARLRCSPMKGHSHVYWYRQLPEEGLKFMVYLQKENIIDESGMPKERFSAEFPKEGPSILRIQQVVRGDSAAYFCASSRGSSGGYSYEQYFGPGTRLTVT.

The chain carries TRBV9 and TRBJ2-4; 7 bases map to TRBD2. V gave up 0 bases and J gave up 6 bases; unmatched junction bases: 9. The CDR3 is made up of 16 amino acids. The V gene's germline CDR1 is SGDLS and CDR2 YYNGEE. The CDR3 region has the DNA TGTGCCAGCAGCGTAGCCAATGGGGGGGTCGGAAACATTCAGTACTTC. Translation: CASSVANGGVGNIQYF. The full variable domain, its missing parts supplied by reference TRBV9 and TRBJ2-4, is DSGVTQTPKHLITATGQRVTLRCSPRSGDLSVYWYQQSLDQGLQFLIQYYNGEERAKGNILERFSAQQFPDLHSELNLSSLELGDSALYFCASSVANGGVGNIQYFGAGTRLSVL.

V gene TRBV10-3 combines with J gene TRBJ1-2; D is unresolved. V lost 0 bases to trimming and J lost 8 bases, with 4 bases between them. CDR1 is ENHRY and CDR2 is SYGVKD in the germline V gene. CDR3 length equals 11 residues. The CDR3 is CAISESLGYTF. CDR3 bases: TGTGCCATCAGTGAGTCGTTAGGCTACACCTTC.

The gene calls are TRBV5-6 and TRBJ1-1; D not certain. This CDR3 comprises 14 residues. The germline V gene encodes CDR1 SGHDT and CDR2 YYEEEE. Trimming pared 1 base from V and 1 base from J, leaving 8 bases between. This CDR3 is CASSLFQANTEAFF. The CDR3, as DNA: TGTGCCAGCAGCTTGTTTCAGGCGAACACTGAAGCTTTCTTT.

V gene TRBV29-1 combines with J gene TRBJ2-5; TRBD1 aligns across 8 bases. CDR3 size: 13 residues. Germline CDR1 is SQVTM and CDR2 is ANQGSEA. Trimming at V came to 7 bases and at J to 2 bases, leaving 6 bases not matched to a gene. The CDR3 here is CSGRGQAQETQYF. The DNA for the CDR3 is TGCAGCGGGCGGGGACAGGCACAAGAGACCCAGTACTTC.

This chain uses TRBV4-1 with TRBJ1-2; D unclear. Germline CDR1 and CDR2: MGHRA and YSYEKL. The V gene lost 3 bases and the J gene lost 8 bases, with 19 bases spanning the gap. This CDR3 has 15 amino acids. This CDR3 reads CASSHPGLLGGGYTF. Here the CDR3 DNA reads TGCGCCAGCAGCCACCCGGGCCTATTAGGAGGAGGCTACACCTTC.

The chain combines TRBV28 with TRBJ2-7; D is possibly TRBD1 (5 bases). Germline lookup yields CDR1 MDHEN and CDR2 SYDVKM. The CDR3 loop spans 13 amino acids. V was pared by 7 bases and J by 2 bases, with 12 bases between. The CDR3 nucleotides are TGTGCCAGCACCCCCAGGGTGACCTACGAGCAGTACTTC. This sequence encodes CASTPRVTYEQYF.

The V and J genes are TRBV28 and TRBJ1-6; 11 bases are a match to TRBD1. Germline trimming cut 6 bases from V and 6 bases from J; bases unmatched to any gene: 10. The CDR3 loop spans 17 amino acids. The germline CDR1 and CDR2 sequences are MDHEN and SYDVKM. CDR3 bases: TGTGCCAGCAGGACCGGGACAGGGGGAAGGAGTAATTCACCCCTCCACTTT. This gives the protein CASRTGTGGRSNSPLHF.

This clone has only a few counts. The CDR3 loop reads CASRKQMNTEAFF. The CDR3 nucleotides are TGTGCCAGCAGGAAACAGATGAACACTGAAGCTTTCTTT. This sequence joins TRBV6-5 and TRBJ1-1; D unclear. This CDR3 comprises 13 residues. Germline V gene data show CDR1 as MNHEY and CDR2 as SVGAGI. V lost 6 bases to trimming and J lost 0 bases, with 8 bases between them.

This clone was detected once. J is TRBJ1-3 and V is TRBV18; D gene unclear. Germline CDR1 KGHSH, CDR2 LQKENI. The CDR3 runs 16 residues. Trimming cost V 3 bases and J 0 bases, with 12 bases left between them. The CDR3 loop is CASSPMDASSGNTIYF. CDR3 bases: TGTGCCAGCTCACCGATGGACGCAAGCTCTGGAAACACCATATATTTT.

This chain links TRBV7-3 with TRBJ2-3, with D unclear. Trimming removed 5 bases at V and 0 bases at J, with 12 bases between. The CDR3 covers 15 residues. The V gene's germline CDR1 is SGHTA and CDR2 FQGTGA. CDR3 sequence reads: CASSQSPSSTDTQYF. The CDR3 DNA is TGTGCCAGCAGCCAATCCCCCTCCAGCACAGATACGCAGTATTTT.

This clone was detected only a few times. V gene TRBV5-1 combines with J gene TRBJ1-6, with D perhaps matching TRBD1 (6 bases). Per the germline V gene, CDR1 is SGHRS and CDR2 is YFSETQ. The CDR3 runs to 16 residues. The V end was cut by 4 bases, the J end by 0 bases, with 11 bases between. CDR3 DNA sequence: TGCGCCAGCAGCCGAGGACAGACCTCCTATAATTCACCCCTCCACTTT. Its translation is CASSRGQTSYNSPLHF.

The chain carries TRBV3-1 (or the pseudogene TRBV3-2) and TRBJ1-6; no firm D call. Per the germline V gene, CDR1 is LGHDT and CDR2 is YNNKEL (reference sequence). Deletions cut 2 bases from V and 7 bases from J, with 12 bases between. The CDR3 contains 15 residues. CDR3 bases: TGTGCCAGCAGCCAATTGGACGGTCAAAATTCACCCCTCCACTTT. Translated, it gives CASSQLDGQNSPLHF.

This sequence joins TRBV5-1 and TRBJ1-5, with 7 bases matching TRBD1. V lost 4 bases, J lost 6 bases, and 7 bases stayed unmatched. The germline gives CDR1 SGHRS, CDR2 YFSETQ. The CDR3 length is 14 residues. This CDR3 is CASSEQGGSQPQHF. The CDR3 coding sequence is TGCGCCAGCAGCGAGCAAGGGGGCAGTCAGCCCCAGCATTTT. Filled out from reference TRBV5-1 and TRBJ1-5, the complete variable domain reads KAGVTQTPRYLIKTRGQQVTLSCSPISGHRSVSWYQQTPGQGLQFLFEYFSETQRNKGNFPGRFSGRQFSNSRSEMNVSTLELGDSALYLCASSEQGGSQPQHFGDGTRLSIL.

The rearrangement links TRBV3-1 (or the pseudogene TRBV3-2) to TRBJ2-5; 7 nucleotides match TRBD2. The CDR3 loop spans 14 amino acids. Per the germline V gene, CDR1 is LGHDT and CDR2 is YNNKEL (reference sequence). The V and J ends lost 0 bases and 5 bases, in that order; junction bases with no gene match: 3. The CDR3 DNA sequence: TGTGCCAGCAGCCAAGAGACTAGCAGGGAGACCCAGTACTTC. Translating it yields CASSQETSRETQYF.

The rearrangement links TRBV6-5 to TRBJ1-1; D unclear. The CDR3 has 14 amino acids. Germline V gene data show CDR1 as MNHEY and CDR2 as SVGAGI. With 7 bases removed from V and 1 base from J, the gap between germline ends came to 13 bases. In DNA, the CDR3 is TGTGCCAGCAATTTAGGACTTTCGAACACTGAAGCTTTCTTT. Its protein is CASNLGLSNTEAFF.

The chain combines TRBV6-5 with TRBJ1-2, with TRBD1 identical over 10 bases. CDR1 is MNHEY and CDR2 is SVGAGI in the germline V gene. V gave up 6 bases and J gave up 6 bases; unmatched junction bases: 4. This CDR3 has 13 residues. The CDR3 DNA reads TGTGCCAGCAGGAGACAGGGGGCGGATGGCTACACCTTC. Residues: CASRRQGADGYTF.

The chain combines TRBV7-3 with TRBJ2-5; 14 bases agree with TRBD2. The trim removed 5 bases at V and 1 base at J, leaving 6 bases unmatched. CDR3 length: 17 amino acids. Germline lookup yields CDR1 SGHTA and CDR2 FQGTGA. The CDR3 DNA reads TGTGCCAGCAGCCCTGGGACTAGCGGGGGACTCCAAGAGACCCAGTACTTC. Protein product: CASSPGTSGGLQETQYF.

On this clone itself: Other DNA variants within this sample encode the same CDR3. The rearrangement uses TRBV19 and TRBJ2-7, with 9 positions matching TRBD1. The CDR3 consists of 15 residues. The germline V gene has CDR1 LNHDA and CDR2 SQIVND (reference sequence). V lost 3 bases, J lost 0 bases, and 3 bases stayed unmatched. CDR3 coding DNA: TGTGCCAGTAGTATTGGGACAGGGAGCTCCTACGAGCAGTACTTC. Translating it yields CASSIGTGSSYEQYF.

CDR3 coding DNA: TGTGCCAGCAACCAACGGACAGGGACTAATTCACCCCTCCACTTT. Translated, it gives CASNQRTGTNSPLHF. This chain connects TRBV7-8 to TRBJ1-6, with 8 bases lining up with TRBD1. The CDR3 runs to 15 residues. Germline CDR1 and CDR2: SGHVS and FQNEAQ. J was trimmed by 6 bases and V by 7 bases; bases with no gene match: 8. The full variable domain, in which reference TRBV7-8 and TRBJ1-6 provide the parts outside the CDR3, is GAGVSQSPRYKVAKRGQDVALRCDPISGHVSLFWYQQALGQGPEFLTYFQNEAQLDKSGLPSDRFFAERPEGSVSTLKIQRTQQEDSAVYLCASNQRTGTNSPLHFGNGTRLTVT.

The rearrangement links TRBV5-6 to TRBJ2-7; 7 bases align to TRBD1. The CDR3 has 12 residues. CDR1 and CDR2 from the germline V gene are SGHDT and YYEEEE. Losses at the gene ends were 7 bases for V and 5 bases for J; bases not matched to a gene: 6. In DNA form, the CDR3 reads TGTGCCAGCGGCACAGGGGCACACGAGCAGTACTTC. Its protein product is CASGTGAHEQYF.

This chain uses TRBV28 with TRBJ1-4; no clear D. The V gene lost 2 bases and the J gene lost 0 bases, with 7 bases spanning the gap. Germline CDR1 and CDR2: MDHEN and SYDVKM. This CDR3 has 15 residues. Here the CDR3 reads CASSLLGATNEKLFF. CDR3 nucleotide sequence: TGTGCCAGCAGTTTACTCGGGGCAACTAATGAAAAACTGTTTTTT.

The chain recombines TRBV6-5 with TRBJ1-2; D might be TRBD1 (5 bases). Germline assignment: CDR1 MNHEY and CDR2 SVGAGI. CDR3 length: 12 amino acids. The DNA of the CDR3 is TGTGGAAGTCGGGGGGTCAACTATGGCTACACCTTC. Protein product: CGSRGVNYGYTF.